These 25 T cell receptor beta chains came from one sample sequenced in a study of T cells in Graves' hyperthyroidism and ophthalmopathy. The source material, RNA transcripts, was used to amplify TCR beta CDR3 regions. First-round RT-PCR with HTBI primers amplified the TCR CDR3 region. MiXCR was run by TCRdb on the multiplex PCR reads, yielding one entry per CDR3 protein. Seen here are hundreds of thousands of distinct CDR3 sequences, nearly 45% observed once, and the top ten hold less than 8.5%. The source material was peripheral blood or thyroid tissue (not recorded which). These receptor sequences come from an adult man with Graves' disease, either hyperthyroidism or ophthalmopathy (not recorded which).

This chain joins TRBV5-1 and TRBJ1-2; 7 nucleotides align to TRBD1. This CDR3 contains 13 residues. Germline trimming cut 6 bases from V and 8 bases from J; bases unmatched to any gene: 10. The V gene's germline CDR1 is SGHRS and CDR2 YFSETQ. The DNA for the CDR3 is TGCGCCAGCACCCGAGAAGGGGGCGACGGCTACACCTTC. This gives the protein CASTREGGDGYTF.

This clonotype was detected many times. Sequence at one end of the junction differs from germline and may be a read error. V and J are TRBV2 and TRBJ1-1; D perhaps matches TRBD1 (6 bases). There are 13 residues in the CDR3. Germline loops: CDR1 SNHLY, CDR2 FYNNEI. CDR3 nucleotide sequence: TGTGCCAGCAGCGAAGACAGGAGAACTGAAGCTTTCTTT. This translates into CASSEDRRTEAFF. Full variable domain (remainder filled in from reference TRBV2 and TRBJ1-1): EPEVTQTPSHQVTQMGQEVILRCVPISNHLYFYWYRQILGQKVEFLVSFYNNEISEKSEIFDDQFSVERPDGSNFTLKIRSTKLEDSAMYFCASSEDRRTEAFFGQGTRLTVV.

This clonotype was seen a few times. V gene TRBV7-9 combines with J gene TRBJ2-7, with D tentatively TRBD1 (5 bases). Trimming left V 7 bases short and J 1 base short, with 14 bases between. The CDR3 totals 14 residues. The germline V gene has CDR1 SEHNR and CDR2 FQNEAQ (reference sequence). The CDR3 sequence: CASTPYRQSYEQYF. CDR3 coding DNA: TGTGCCAGCACTCCCTACCGACAGTCCTACGAGCAGTACTTC.

The V call is TRBV29-1, the J call TRBJ1-1; TRBD1 might be the D (5 bases). The CDR3 sequence is 12 residues long. V lost 8 bases and J lost 5, with 15 bases in between. Looked up from germline, CDR1 is SQVTM and CDR2 is ANQGSEA. This CDR3 reads CSTDGARTEAFF. The CDR3 DNA reads as TGCAGCACCGATGGGGCCCGGACTGAAGCTTTCTTT.

The V gene is TRBV5-1, the J gene TRBJ1-1, with D tentatively TRBD1 (6 bases). This CDR3 has 15 amino acids. Trimming took off 0 bases at V and 4 bases at J, with 13 bases between the two ends. Germline V CDR1 and CDR2: SGHRS, YFSETQ. The CDR3 sequence: CASSLGRGEGTEAFF. In DNA, the CDR3 is TGCGCCAGCAGCTTGGGCAGGGGAGAGGGCACTGAAGCTTTCTTT.

The rearrangement uses TRBV6-5 and TRBJ2-5; tentative D call: TRBD1 (5 bases). The CDR3 has 15 amino acids. V was clipped by 2 bases and J by 5 bases, with 15 bases between them. Germline lookup yields CDR1 MNHEY and CDR2 SVGAGI. CDR3 nucleotides: TGTGCCAGCAGTTACACTCCAGGGCTACGGGAGACCCAGTACTTC. As protein: CASSYTPGLRETQYF.

This clonotype was seen only a few times. This sequence joins TRBV12-3 or TRBV12-4 and TRBJ2-5; 11 bases match TRBD2. V dropped 6 bases and J dropped 2; count of bases not matched to a gene: 14. The CDR3 has 18 amino acids. In DNA form, the CDR3 reads TGTGCCAGCAGCGCTAACCGACGGACTAGCGGGCTTCAAGAGACCCAGTACTTC. Its protein product is CASSANRRTSGLQETQYF.

The chain has TRBV29-1 and TRBJ2-2, with D perhaps TRBD2 (6 bases). CDR3 length: 14 residues. Germline assignment: CDR1 SQVTM and CDR2 ANQGSEA. Trimming left V 4 bases short and J 0 bases short, with 9 bases between. Here the CDR3 reads CSVARETNTGELFF. DNA of the CDR3: TGCAGCGTTGCCCGGGAGACGAACACCGGGGAGCTGTTTTTT.

V gene TRBV10-3 combines with J gene TRBJ2-7; no firm D call. V lost 4 bases to trimming and J lost 7 bases, with 14 bases between them. The CDR3 runs to 13 residues. Germline CDR1 is ENHRY and CDR2 is SYGVKD. The CDR3 DNA follows: TGTGCCATCAGTGCAGTGAGTTTGGGGGAGCAGTACTTC. Protein sequence: CAISAVSLGEQYF.

The chain employs TRBV29-1 and TRBJ1-2; 11 nucleotides line up with TRBD1. The CDR3 totals 15 residues. Germline V lookup: CDR1 SQVTM, CDR2 ANQGSEA. Unmatched junction bases numbered 11, after V lost 6 bases and J lost 5 bases. CDR3 nucleotides: TGCAGCGTAGCTTCCGGGACAGGGGGACGGTATGGCTACACCTTC. Encoded protein: CSVASGTGGRYGYTF.

This clonotype was observed many times. The chain couples TRBV10-3 to TRBJ1-5; a weak D match, TRBD1 (6 bases). Germline V gives CDR1 ENHRY, CDR2 SYGVKD. V was trimmed by 6 bases and J by 4 bases, leaving 13 bases between them. This CDR3 is 14 amino acids long. CDR3 sequence: CAISLTGRNQPQHF. In DNA, the CDR3 is TGTGCCATCAGCTTGACAGGCCGTAATCAGCCCCAGCATTTT.

This clonotype was seen at least ten times. The rearrangement links TRBV7-6 to TRBJ1-4; tentative D call: TRBD1 (5 bases). V was pared by 1 base and J by 5 bases, with 14 bases between. Germline V CDR1 and CDR2: SGHVS, FNYEAQ. The CDR3 runs 16 residues. The DNA for the CDR3 is TGTGCCAGCAGCTTAGGTACCGGGGCTAGCAATGAAAAACTGTTTTTT. This encodes CASSLGTGASNEKLFF.

This clonotype appeared a single time. This chain links TRBV7-8 with TRBJ2-7; D is ambiguous. Germline-derived CDR1 and CDR2 are SGHVS and FQNEAQ. Between the trimmed V and J ends, which lost 6 bases and 3 bases, there was a span of 15 bases. The CDR3 runs 14 residues. CDR3 sequence (DNA): TGTGCCAGCAGTGAATCCCAGGCCTTCTACGAGCAGTACTTC. Amino acids: CASSESQAFYEQYF.

Remarks on this clonotype: A much bigger clone sits one base away, suggesting this may be a read error. The J gene is TRBJ2-7, the V gene TRBV6-5; tentative D call: TRBD2 (5 bases). CDR3 length: 11 amino acids. V gave up 5 bases and J gave up 6 bases, with 8 bases separating them. Per germline, CDR1 MNHEY and CDR2 SVGAGI. As DNA, the CDR3 is TGTGCCAGCAGTGTCGAGGGCGAGCAGTACTTC. Its translation is CASSVEGEQYF.

Comment on this clonotype: A much larger clone lies a single base off, so this may be a read error. This chain links TRBV12-3 or TRBV12-4 with TRBJ1-3, with 7 positions matching TRBD1. The V and J ends lost 8 bases and 2 bases, in that order; junction bases with no gene match: 6. This CDR3 comprises 14 residues. In DNA form, the CDR3 reads TGTGCCAGCGGCGTAGGACAGGCTGGAAACACCATATATTTT. This translates into CASGVGQAGNTIYF.

This clonotype came up many times. This sequence joins TRBV29-1 and TRBJ2-7, with 7 bases aligning to TRBD1. CDR3 length: 15 amino acids. The germline CDR1 and CDR2 sequences are SQVTM and ANQGSEA. Trimming took 3 bases from V and 5 from J; bases not matched to a gene: 13. The CDR3 protein is CSVERELGGRNEQYF. The CDR3 nucleotides are TGCAGCGTTGAGAGGGAGCTAGGGGGCAGGAACGAGCAGTACTTC.

At least ten counts were recorded for this clonotype. This sequence joins TRBV20-1 and TRBJ1-3; D ambiguous. Per germline, CDR1 DFQATT and CDR2 SNEGSKA (reference sequence). This CDR3 is 14 amino acids long. Trimming removed 7 bases at V and 0 bases at J, with 13 bases between. CDR3 protein: CSVIGGDSGNTIYF. CDR3 in DNA: TGCAGTGTAATAGGCGGCGACTCTGGAAACACCATATATTTT.

This clonotype came up many times. The germline gene is not matched at one end of the junction; a read error may be the cause. V usage is TRBV12-3 or TRBV12-4 and J usage is TRBJ1-1; the D is unclear. The CDR3 contains 12 residues. The CDR3 sequence is CASSFGETEAFF. The CDR3 coding sequence is TGCGCCAGCAGCTTCGGGGAGACTGAAGCTTTCTTT.

The V gene is TRBV10-2, the J gene TRBJ2-5, with D perhaps matching TRBD2 (6 bases). Germline CDR1 is WSHSY and CDR2 is SAAADI. This CDR3 has 13 residues. V was shortened by 6 bases and J by 6 bases, with 14 bases between the two germline ends. CDR3 sequence: CASSYLAIKTQYF. CDR3 nucleotide sequence: TGCGCCAGCAGCTATCTAGCGATCAAGACCCAGTACTTC.

This clonotype showed up just a few times. The rearrangement uses TRBV5-6 and TRBJ1-5; D gene unclear. Germline CDR1 reads SGHDT; CDR2 reads YYEEEE. V lost 1 base and J lost 9, with 11 bases in between. The CDR3 runs 13 residues. The CDR3 DNA sequence: TGTGCCAGCAGCTTGTATACGGCAAGGCCCCAGCATTTT. Amino acid sequence: CASSLYTARPQHF.

The genes are TRBV6-6 and TRBJ2-7; 10 bases match TRBD2. The germline gives CDR1 MNHNY, CDR2 SVGAGI (reference sequence). CDR3 length: 14 amino acids. V was pared by 6 bases and J by 3 bases, with 5 bases of the junction left unmatched. Here the CDR3 reads CASRPGLASYEQYF. In DNA form, the CDR3 reads TGTGCCAGCAGACCGGGACTAGCGAGCTACGAGCAGTACTTC.

J is TRBJ2-7 and V is TRBV10-3; TRBD1 or TRBD2 may be the D gene (5 bases each). The V gene lost 5 bases and the J gene lost 0 bases, with 11 bases spanning the gap. The CDR3 totals 14 residues. The V gene's germline CDR1 is ENHRY and CDR2 SYGVKD. The CDR3 is CAISRDQSSYEQYF. CDR3 in DNA: TGTGCCATCAGTCGGGACCAGAGCTCCTACGAGCAGTACTTC.

Of note for this clonotype: One end of the junction is discordant with germline, which a read error may explain. The V and J genes are TRBV19 and TRBJ1-1; D may be TRBD1 (5 bases). This CDR3 contains 12 residues. The germline V gene encodes CDR1 LNHDA and CDR2 SQIVND (reference sequence). The CDR3 sequence is CASSRGNTETFF. CDR3 coding DNA: TGTGCCAGTAGTCGGGGGAACACTGAAACTTTCTTT.

This clonotype came up many times. The V and J genes are TRBV6-6 and TRBJ1-6, with 8 bases lining up with TRBD1. V was clipped by 6 bases and J by 10 bases; unmatched bases: 8. Germline V lookup: CDR1 MNHNY, CDR2 SVGAGI (reference sequence). This CDR3 region has 14 residues. CDR3 amino acids: CASRETGAGSPLHF. The CDR3 DNA reads as TGTGCCAGCAGGGAGACAGGGGCTGGATCACCCCTCCACTTT.

As regards this clonotype: The junction departs from germline at one end; a sequencing error may be responsible. This chain joins TRBV7-2 and TRBJ2-2; D is uncertain. In germline, CDR1 is SGHTA, CDR2 FQGNSA. The CDR3 extends over 17 amino acids. CDR3 DNA sequence: TGCGCCAGCAGCCAAGACGAGTCCGCAGGAAACACCGGGGAGCTGTTTTTT. This encodes CASSQDESAGNTGELFF.